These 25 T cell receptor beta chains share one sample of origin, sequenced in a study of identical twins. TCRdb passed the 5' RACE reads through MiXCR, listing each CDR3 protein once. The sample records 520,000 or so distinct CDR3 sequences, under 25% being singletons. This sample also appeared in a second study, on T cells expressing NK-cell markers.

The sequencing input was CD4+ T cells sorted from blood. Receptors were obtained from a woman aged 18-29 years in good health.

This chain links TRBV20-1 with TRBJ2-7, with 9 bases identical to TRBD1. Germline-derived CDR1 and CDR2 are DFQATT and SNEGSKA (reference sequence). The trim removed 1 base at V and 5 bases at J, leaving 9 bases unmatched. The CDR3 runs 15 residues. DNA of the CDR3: TGCAGTGCTAGAGGTCCACAGGGGGCGATGGACGAGCAGTACTTC. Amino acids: CSARGPQGAMDEQYF.

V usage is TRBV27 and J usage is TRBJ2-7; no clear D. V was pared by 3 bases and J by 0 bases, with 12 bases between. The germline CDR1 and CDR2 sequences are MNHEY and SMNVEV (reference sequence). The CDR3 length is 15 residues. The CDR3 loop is CASSFLGQNSYEQYF. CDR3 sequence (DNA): TGTGCCAGCAGTTTCTTGGGTCAGAACTCCTACGAGCAGTACTTC.

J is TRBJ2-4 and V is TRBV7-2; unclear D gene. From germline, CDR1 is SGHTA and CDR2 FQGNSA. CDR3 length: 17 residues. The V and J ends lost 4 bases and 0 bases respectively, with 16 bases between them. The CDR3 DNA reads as TGTGCCAGCAGCTCACCGGCGGATACTCTAGCCAAAAACATTCAGTACTTC. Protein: CASSSPADTLAKNIQYF.

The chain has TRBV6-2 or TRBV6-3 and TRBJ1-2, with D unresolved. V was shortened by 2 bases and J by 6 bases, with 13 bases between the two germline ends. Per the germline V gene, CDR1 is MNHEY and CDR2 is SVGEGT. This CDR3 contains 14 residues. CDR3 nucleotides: TGTGCCAGCAGTTACCGCCTCCGCGACGATGGCTACACCTTC. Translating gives CASSYRLRDDGYTF.

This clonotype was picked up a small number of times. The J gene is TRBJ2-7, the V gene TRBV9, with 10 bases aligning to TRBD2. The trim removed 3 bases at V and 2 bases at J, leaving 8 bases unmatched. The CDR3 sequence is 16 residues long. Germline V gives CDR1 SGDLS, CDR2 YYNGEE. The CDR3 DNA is TGTGCCAGCAGCGGGGGCCCTAGCGGGAGTACCTACGAGCAGTACTTC. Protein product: CASSGGPSGSTYEQYF. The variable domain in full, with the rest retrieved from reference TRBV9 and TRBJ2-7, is DSGVTQTPKHLITATGQRVTLRCSPRSGDLSVYWYQQSLDQGLQFLIQYYNGEERAKGNILERFSAQQFPDLHSELNLSSLELGDSALYFCASSGGPSGSTYEQYFGPGTRLTVT.

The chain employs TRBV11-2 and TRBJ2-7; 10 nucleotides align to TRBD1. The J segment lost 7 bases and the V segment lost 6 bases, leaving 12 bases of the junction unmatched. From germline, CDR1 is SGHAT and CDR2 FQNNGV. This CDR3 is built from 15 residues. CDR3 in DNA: TGTGCCAGCAGTTCAACCGGGACAGGGGTTTTAGAGCAGTACTTC. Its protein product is CASSSTGTGVLEQYF. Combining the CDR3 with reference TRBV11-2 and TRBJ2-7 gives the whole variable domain EAGVAQSPRYKIIEKRQSVAFWCNPISGHATLYWYQQILGQGPKLLIQFQNNGVVDDSQLPKDRFSAERLKGVDSTLKIQPAKLEDSAVYLCASSSTGTGVLEQYFGPGTRLTVT.

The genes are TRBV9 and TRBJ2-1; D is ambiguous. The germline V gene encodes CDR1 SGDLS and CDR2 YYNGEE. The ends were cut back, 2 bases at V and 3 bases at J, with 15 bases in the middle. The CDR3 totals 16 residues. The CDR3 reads CASSVGSTRIYNEQFF. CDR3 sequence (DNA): TGTGCCAGCAGCGTGGGCAGCACTCGTATCTACAATGAGCAGTTCTTC.

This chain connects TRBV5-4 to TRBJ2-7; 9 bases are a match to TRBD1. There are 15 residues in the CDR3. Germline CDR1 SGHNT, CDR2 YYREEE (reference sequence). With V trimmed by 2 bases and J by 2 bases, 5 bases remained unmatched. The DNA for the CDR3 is TGTGCCAGCAGCTTTTCGACAGGGGGAGCCTACGAGCAGTACTTC. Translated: CASSFSTGGAYEQYF.

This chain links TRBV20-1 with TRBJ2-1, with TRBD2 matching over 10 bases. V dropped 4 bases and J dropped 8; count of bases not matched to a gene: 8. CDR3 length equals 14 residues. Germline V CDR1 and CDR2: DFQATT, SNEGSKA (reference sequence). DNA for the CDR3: TGCAGTGCTACACTAGCGGGAATTGTCTATGAGCAGTTCTTC. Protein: CSATLAGIVYEQFF.

CDR3 sequence: CASRMTGGNSPLHF. The CDR3 DNA sequence: TGTGCCAGCAGGATGACAGGGGGCAATTCACCCCTCCACTTT. The rearrangement uses TRBV27 and TRBJ1-6, with 10 positions matching TRBD1. The CDR3 runs to 14 residues. The junction had 3 bases not matched to a gene; V was cut back by 6 bases and J by 7 bases. Per germline, CDR1 MNHEY and CDR2 SMNVEV (reference sequence).

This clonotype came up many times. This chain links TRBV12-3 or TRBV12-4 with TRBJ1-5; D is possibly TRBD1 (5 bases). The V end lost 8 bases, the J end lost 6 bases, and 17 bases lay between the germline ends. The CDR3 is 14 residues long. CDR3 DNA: TGTGCCAGCTCGTCCTGGGGGTATAGTCAGCCCCAGCATTTT. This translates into CASSSWGYSQPQHF.

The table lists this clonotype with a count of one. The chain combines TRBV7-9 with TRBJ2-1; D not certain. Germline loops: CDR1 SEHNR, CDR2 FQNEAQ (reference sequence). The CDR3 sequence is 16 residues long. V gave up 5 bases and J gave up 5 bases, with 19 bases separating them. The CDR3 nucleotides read TGTGCCAGCAGCCATGCGTCGGGCTTTCGGGACAATGAGCAGTTCTTC. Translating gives CASSHASGFRDNEQFF.

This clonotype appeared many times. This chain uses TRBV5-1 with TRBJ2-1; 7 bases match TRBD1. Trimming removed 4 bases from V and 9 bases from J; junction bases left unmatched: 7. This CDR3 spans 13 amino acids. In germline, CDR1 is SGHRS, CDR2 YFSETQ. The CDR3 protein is CASSPDRFGEQFF. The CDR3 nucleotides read TGCGCCAGCAGCCCGGACAGGTTTGGTGAGCAGTTCTTC.

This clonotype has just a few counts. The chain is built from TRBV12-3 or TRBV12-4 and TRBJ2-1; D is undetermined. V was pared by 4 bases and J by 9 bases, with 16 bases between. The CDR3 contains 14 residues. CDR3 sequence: CASSSSRSPGEQFF. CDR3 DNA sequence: TGTGCCAGCAGTTCGTCCCGGTCACCGGGTGAGCAGTTCTTC.

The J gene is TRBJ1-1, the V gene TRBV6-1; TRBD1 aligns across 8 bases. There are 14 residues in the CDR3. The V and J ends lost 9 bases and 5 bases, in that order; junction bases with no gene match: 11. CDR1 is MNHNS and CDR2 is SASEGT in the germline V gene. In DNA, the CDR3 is TGTGCCAGTATAACGACAGGGGTTCGGACTGAAGCTTTCTTT. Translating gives CASITTGVRTEAFF.

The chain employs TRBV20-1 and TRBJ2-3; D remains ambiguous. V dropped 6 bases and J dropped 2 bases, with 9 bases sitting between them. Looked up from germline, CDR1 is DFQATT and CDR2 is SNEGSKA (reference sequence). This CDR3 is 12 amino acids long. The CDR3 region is CSAHIYTDTQYF. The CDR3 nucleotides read TGCAGTGCCCACATATACACAGATACGCAGTATTTT.

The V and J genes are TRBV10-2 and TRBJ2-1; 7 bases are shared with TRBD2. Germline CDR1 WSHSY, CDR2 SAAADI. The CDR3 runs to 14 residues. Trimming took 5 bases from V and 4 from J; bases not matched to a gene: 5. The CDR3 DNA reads TGCGCCAGCAGTCCGGGACTAACTTACAATGAGCAGTTCTTC. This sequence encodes CASSPGLTYNEQFF.

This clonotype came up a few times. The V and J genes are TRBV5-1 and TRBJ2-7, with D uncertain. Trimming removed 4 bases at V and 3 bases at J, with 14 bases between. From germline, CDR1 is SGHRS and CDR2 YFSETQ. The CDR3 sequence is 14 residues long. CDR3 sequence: CASSPGPTNYEQYF. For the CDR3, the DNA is TGCGCCAGCAGCCCCGGGCCCACCAACTACGAGCAGTACTTC.

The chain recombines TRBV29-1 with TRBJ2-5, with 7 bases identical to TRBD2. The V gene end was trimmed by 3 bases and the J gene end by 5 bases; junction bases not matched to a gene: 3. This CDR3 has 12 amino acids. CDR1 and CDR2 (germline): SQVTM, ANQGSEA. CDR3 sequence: CSVEQGGETQYF. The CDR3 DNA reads TGCAGCGTTGAGCAGGGAGGGGAGACCCAGTACTTC.

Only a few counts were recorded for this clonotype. The DNA for the CDR3 is TGTGCCAGCAGGGGACAGTCGGGATCACCCCTCCACTTT. Translation: CASRGQSGSPLHF. The chain couples TRBV12-3 or TRBV12-4 to TRBJ1-6; 7 bases are shared with TRBD1. The J segment lost 10 bases and the V segment lost 6 bases, leaving 6 bases of the junction unmatched. The CDR3 extends over 13 amino acids.

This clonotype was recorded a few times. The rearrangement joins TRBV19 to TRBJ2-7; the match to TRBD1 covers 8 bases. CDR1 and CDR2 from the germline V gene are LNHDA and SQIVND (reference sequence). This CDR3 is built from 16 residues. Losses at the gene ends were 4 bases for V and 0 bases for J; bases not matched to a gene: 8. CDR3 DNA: TGTGCCAGTAGTACCGTGACAGGGGCAAGCTCCTACGAGCAGTACTTC. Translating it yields CASSTVTGASSYEQYF.

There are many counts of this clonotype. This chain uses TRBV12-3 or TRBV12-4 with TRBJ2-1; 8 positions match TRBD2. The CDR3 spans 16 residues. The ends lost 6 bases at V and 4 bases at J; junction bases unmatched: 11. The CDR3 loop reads CASSHPVGLVYNEQFF. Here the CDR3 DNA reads TGTGCCAGCAGCCACCCCGTGGGACTAGTATACAATGAGCAGTTCTTC.

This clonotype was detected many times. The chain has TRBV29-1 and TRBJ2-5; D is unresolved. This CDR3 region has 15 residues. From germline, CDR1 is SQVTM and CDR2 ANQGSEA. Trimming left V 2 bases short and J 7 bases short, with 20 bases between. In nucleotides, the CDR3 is TGCAGCGTTGAACCCCTTCGGGCCCCAGTCGGGACCCAGTACTTC. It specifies CSVEPLRAPVGTQYF.

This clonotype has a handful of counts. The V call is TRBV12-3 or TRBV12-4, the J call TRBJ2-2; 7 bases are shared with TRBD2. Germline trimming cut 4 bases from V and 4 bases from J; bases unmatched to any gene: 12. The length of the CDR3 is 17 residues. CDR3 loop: CASSSRFSGTRTGELFF. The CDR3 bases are TGTGCCAGCAGTTCCCGATTCAGCGGGACGCGCACCGGGGAGCTGTTTTTT.

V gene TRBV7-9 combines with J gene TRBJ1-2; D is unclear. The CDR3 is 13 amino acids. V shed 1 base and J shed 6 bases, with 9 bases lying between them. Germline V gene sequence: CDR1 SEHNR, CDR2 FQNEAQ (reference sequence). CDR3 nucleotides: TGTGCCAGCAGCTTAGTATCATTCAATGGCTACACCTTC. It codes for CASSLVSFNGYTF.